The clone carrying this T cell receptor beta chain was detected ten times or more. Its antigen is unidentified. Coverage ceases 3 residues before the CDR3 finishes, and the germline J gene fills in the end. The CDR3 sequence is 12 residues long. Trimming removed 6 bases from V and 6 bases from J, with 8 bases in between. Germline CDR1 reads LNHDA; CDR2 reads SQIVND (reference sequence). This record comes from a study of T cell clonality in common variable immunodeficiency. CVID subjects were 15 or so female and around 31 male, aged roughly 8 to 64. General study points: Common variable immunodeficiency TCR beta sequences reportedly had fewer deletions and N-nucleotide insertions.

Assay: immunoSEQ multiplex PCR; the TCRdb copy retains only in-frame clones and omits some. The data show around 19,000 clones, with none appearing a single time. This receptor was taken from a human donor with common variable immunodeficiency. The sample was peripheral blood mononuclear cells. The V and J genes are TRBV19 and TRBJ2-2; D may be TRBD2 (5 bases). Partial CDR3 DNA: TGTGCCAGTAGCCGGGGATCCGGGGAG. This translates into CASSRGSGE. The full CDR3 reads CASSRGSGELFF.